The 21 T cell receptor beta chains presented below share a single source sample, sequenced in a study of blood T cell repertoires in COVID-19 (dated by TCRdb to 2020 to 2021). The library relied on the immunoSEQ multiplex PCR assay. TCRdb mirrors the immuneACCESS table, restricted to in-frame sequences. Some clones are absent from its copies; in checked studies, under half trace to an unresolved V gene, and the reason for the others is unknown. For this sample there are approximately 250,000 clones; around 80% appear just once. Of the sample, under 1.5% falls within the top ten clones. Sample: peripheral blood. The receptor set was obtained from a woman aged 40-49 years who had recovered from COVID-19.

The chain joins TRBV28 to TRBJ1-5, with D possibly matching TRBD1 (5 bases). The CDR3 length is 15 residues. V lost 7 bases and J 5 bases, leaving 18 bases between the germline ends. Germline-derived CDR1 and CDR2 are MDHEN and SYDVKM. The CDR3 bases are TGTGCCAGCAACCTCCTAGGCGGGGGTCATCAGCCCCAGCATTTT. It codes for CASNLLGGGHQPQHF.

The chain employs TRBV9 and TRBJ2-7, with 8 positions matching TRBD2. This CDR3 comprises 15 residues. Germline V gene data show CDR1 as SGDLS and CDR2 as YYNGEE. With 3 bases clipped from V and 2 bases from J, the junction kept 7 bases outside the gene matches. The DNA of the CDR3 is TGTGCCAGCAGCGCAGCGGGGGCTTCCCCCTACGAGCAGTACTTC. Translation: CASSAAGASPYEQYF.

V usage is TRBV18 and J usage is TRBJ2-7; no firm D call. Looked up from germline, CDR1 is KGHSH and CDR2 is LQKENI. The germline V and J ends were trimmed by 2 bases and 0 bases, with 8 bases remaining between them. This CDR3 has 14 residues. The CDR3 DNA reads as TGTGCCAGCTCACCAGGAGTAAGCTCCTACGAGCAGTACTTC. Its protein is CASSPGVSSYEQYF.

The chain links TRBV5-5 to TRBJ2-7; D possibly corresponds to TRBD1 (6 bases). Germline V gene sequence: CDR1 SGHKS, CDR2 YYEKEE (reference sequence). Trimming left V 3 bases short and J 0 bases short, with 16 bases between. CDR3 length equals 16 residues. The DNA of the CDR3 is TGTGCCAGCAGCTCCAGCCGGGACACTAACTCCTACGAGCAGTACTTC. Its translation: CASSSSRDTNSYEQYF.

The chain links TRBV7-3 to TRBJ2-5; the D gene is possibly TRBD2 (5 bases). Germline CDR1 and CDR2: SGHTA and FQGTGA. The CDR3 runs to 13 residues. V was pared by 5 bases and J by 5 bases, with 12 bases between. The DNA of the CDR3 is TGTGCCAGCAGCACAACTAGTTACGAGACCCAGTACTTC. Translated: CASSTTSYETQYF.

The chain has TRBV4-1 and TRBJ2-1; 11 positions agree with TRBD1. V trimming: 4 bases; J trimming: 9 bases; junction bases outside the gene matches: 8. The germline V gene encodes CDR1 MGHRA and CDR2 YSYEKL. CDR3 size: 15 residues. The CDR3 sequence is CASSRGTGGILEQFF. The CDR3, as DNA: TGCGCCAGCAGCCGAGGGACAGGGGGGATACTTGAGCAGTTCTTC.

The chain recombines TRBV6-5 with TRBJ2-5; TRBD1 matches at 7 bases. In germline, CDR1 is MNHEY, CDR2 SVGAGI. The CDR3 has 13 amino acids. J was trimmed by 2 bases and V by 8 bases; bases with no gene match: 5. CDR3 protein: CASAAGGQETQYF. The CDR3, as DNA: TGTGCCAGCGCGGCAGGGGGACAAGAGACCCAGTACTTC.

The chain combines TRBV5-1 with TRBJ2-2; TRBD1 matches at 8 bases. The CDR3 covers 14 residues. Looked up from germline, CDR1 is SGHRS and CDR2 is YFSETQ. Germline trimming cut 0 bases from V and 7 bases from J; bases unmatched to any gene: 2. The CDR3 loop is CASSLGQGIGELFF. Written as DNA, the CDR3 is TGCGCCAGCAGCTTGGGACAGGGGATCGGGGAGCTGTTTTTT.

This chain connects TRBV3-1 (or the pseudogene TRBV3-2) to TRBJ1-2; 9 nucleotides line up with TRBD1. Germline assignment: CDR1 LGHDT and CDR2 YNNKEL (reference sequence). CDR3 size: 16 residues. V gave up 5 bases and J gave up 7 bases; unmatched junction bases: 14. The CDR3 bases are TGTGCCAGCAGCGAAACCGGGACAGGGTTGTTTGGTGGCTACACCTTC. This encodes CASSETGTGLFGGYTF.

This chain uses TRBV5-1 with TRBJ2-1; 8 positions agree with TRBD2. Germline trimming cut 2 bases from V and 4 bases from J; bases unmatched to any gene: 5. Germline V lookup: CDR1 SGHRS, CDR2 YFSETQ. The CDR3 is 15 amino acids. DNA of the CDR3: TGCGCCAGCAGCTTACTAGCGGACCTTTACAATGAGCAGTTCTTC. Translation gives CASSLLADLYNEQFF.

The sample holds a few counts of this clone. The gene calls are TRBV7-2 and TRBJ2-3; TRBD2 matches at 8 bases. Losses at the gene ends were 5 bases for V and 1 base for J; bases not matched to a gene: 5. Germline V CDR1 and CDR2: SGHTA, FQGNSA. This CDR3 contains 15 residues. CDR3 in amino acids: CASSTGLAGTDTQYF. CDR3 DNA sequence: TGTGCCAGCAGCACTGGACTAGCTGGCACAGATACGCAGTATTTT.

This clone was counted once. The V call is TRBV5-4, the J call TRBJ1-3; 7 bases fit TRBD1. V trimming: 4 bases; J trimming: 0 bases; junction bases outside the gene matches: 7. CDR1 and CDR2 from the germline V gene are SGHNT and YYREEE (reference sequence). The CDR3 has 16 residues. The CDR3 DNA reads TGTGCCAGCAGCCCCGGACAGGCCTACTCTGGAAACACCATATATTTT. Its translation is CASSPGQAYSGNTIYF.

The rearrangement joins TRBV10-3 to TRBJ2-7, with 15 bases matching TRBD2. The V and J ends lost 10 bases and 5 bases, in that order; junction bases with no gene match: 3. The CDR3 length is 13 residues. Germline-derived CDR1 and CDR2 are ENHRY and SYGVKD. CDR3 nucleotides: TGTGCCAGCGGACTAGCGGGGGGGAACGAGCAGTACTTC. This gives the protein CASGLAGGNEQYF.

The chain employs TRBV6-5 and TRBJ2-3; D possibly corresponds to TRBD2 (6 bases). Germline V gene lookup returns CDR1 MNHEY and CDR2 SVGAGI. This CDR3 has 12 residues. Between the trimmed V and J ends, which lost 6 bases and 10 bases, there was a span of 14 bases. CDR3: CASRLGTGPQYF. In nucleotides, the CDR3 is TGTGCCAGCAGGCTAGGGACTGGGCCGCAGTATTTT.

In DNA form, the CDR3 reads TGTGCCAGCAGCTTGCAACAGGGCACTGAAGCTTTCTTT. Its protein is CASSLQQGTEAFF. The chain couples TRBV5-6 to TRBJ1-1; D is perhaps TRBD1 (6 bases). The CDR3 has 13 residues. Germline values: CDR1 SGHDT, CDR2 YYEEEE. V lost 1 base, J lost 4 bases, and 8 bases lay in between. Full variable domain (missing parts from reference TRBV5-6 and TRBJ1-1): DAGVTQSPTHLIKTRGQQVTLRCSPKSGHDTVSWYQQALGQGPQFIFQYYEEEERQRGNFPDRFSGHQFPNYSSELNVNALLLGDSALYLCASSLQQGTEAFFGQGTRLTVV.

The J gene is TRBJ2-7, the V gene TRBV28; D is possibly TRBD2 (7 bases). Germline V gene lookup returns CDR1 MDHEN and CDR2 SYDVKM. Deletions cut 6 bases from V and 0 bases from J, with 15 bases between. The CDR3 is 15 residues long. The CDR3 DNA reads TGTGCCAGCAGGGGGGTTGCGGGGGCCTCCTACGAGCAGTACTTC. Its protein product is CASRGVAGASYEQYF.

Comments on this clone: One junction end does not reproduce the germline sequence, and a read error may be involved. This rearrangement joins TRBV7-7 to TRBJ2-7, with 9 bases fitting TRBD1. Germline CDR1 reads SSHAT; CDR2 reads FNYEAQ (reference sequence). The CDR3 runs to 16 residues. The DNA of the CDR3 is TGTGCTAGCAGCCGAGAACCGGGACAGGGCCCTTACGAGCAGTACTTC. Residues: CASSREPGQGPYEQYF.

The gene calls are TRBV7-9 and TRBJ2-3; D is possibly TRBD1 (6 bases). CDR1 is SEHNR, CDR2 FQNEAQ, per germline (reference sequence). V was clipped by 2 bases and J by 5 bases, with 17 bases between them. The CDR3 totals 16 residues. CDR3 nucleotides: TGTGCCAGCAGCTTATACAGGGAAGCCAGGGGAGATACGCAGTATTTT. This sequence encodes CASSLYREARGDTQYF.

DNA for the CDR3: TGCGCCAGCAGCGGGGCACTAGCGGGGGGCGATACTAACACAGATACGCAGTATTTT. It specifies CASSGALAGGDTNTDTQYF. The V and J genes are TRBV5-1 and TRBJ2-3; 12 bases agree with TRBD2. CDR1 and CDR2 from the germline V gene are SGHRS and YFSETQ. The CDR3 extends over 19 amino acids. V lost 4 bases to trimming and J lost 2 bases; unmatched junction nucleotides: 14.

This chain joins TRBV2 and TRBJ1-2; D is ambiguous. V was clipped by 6 bases and J by 4 bases, with 18 bases between them. Germline V gene data show CDR1 as SNHLY and CDR2 as FYNNEI. The CDR3 is 15 amino acids. CDR3 sequence (DNA): TGTGCCAGCAGCCAACTCTCTACAGCTACCTATGGCTACACCTTC. Its protein is CASSQLSTATYGYTF.

The CDR3 sequence: CASSYGDEAFF. CDR3 bases: TGTGCCAGCAGCTACGGGGATGAAGCTTTCTTT. The chain is built from TRBV11-2 and TRBJ1-1; D gene ambiguous. Trimming removed 4 bases at V and 7 bases at J, with 7 bases between. This CDR3 spans 11 amino acids. The V gene's germline CDR1 is SGHAT and CDR2 FQNNGV.